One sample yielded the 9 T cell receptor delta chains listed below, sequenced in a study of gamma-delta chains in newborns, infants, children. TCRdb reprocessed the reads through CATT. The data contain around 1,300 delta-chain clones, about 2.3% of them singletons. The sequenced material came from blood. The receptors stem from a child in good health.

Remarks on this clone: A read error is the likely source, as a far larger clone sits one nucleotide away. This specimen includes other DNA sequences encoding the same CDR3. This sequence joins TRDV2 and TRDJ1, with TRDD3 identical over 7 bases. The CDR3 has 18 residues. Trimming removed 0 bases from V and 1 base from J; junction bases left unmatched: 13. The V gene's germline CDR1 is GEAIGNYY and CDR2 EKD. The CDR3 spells CACDTVQGDPKGTDKLIF. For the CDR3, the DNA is TGTGCCTGTGACACCGTTCAGGGGGATCCTAAGGGCACCGATAAACTCATCTTT.

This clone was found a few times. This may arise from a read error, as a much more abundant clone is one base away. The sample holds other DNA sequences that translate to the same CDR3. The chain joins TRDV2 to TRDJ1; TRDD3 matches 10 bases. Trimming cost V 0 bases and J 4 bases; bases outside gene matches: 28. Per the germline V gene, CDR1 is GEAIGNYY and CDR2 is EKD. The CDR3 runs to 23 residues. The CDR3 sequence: CACDTVVGLRELGDSPGGDKLIF. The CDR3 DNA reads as TGTGCCTGTGACACCGTTGTAGGGCTAAGAGAACTGGGGGATTCCCCTGGGGGCGATAAACTCATCTTT.

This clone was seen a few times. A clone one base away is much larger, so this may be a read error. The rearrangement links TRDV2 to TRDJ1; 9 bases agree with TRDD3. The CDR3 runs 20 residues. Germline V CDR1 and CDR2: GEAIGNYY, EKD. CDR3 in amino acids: CACGTVKVSGGLISTDKLIF. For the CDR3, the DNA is TGTGCCTGTGGCACCGTCAAAGTATCTGGGGGATTGATATCCACCGATAAACTCATCTTT.

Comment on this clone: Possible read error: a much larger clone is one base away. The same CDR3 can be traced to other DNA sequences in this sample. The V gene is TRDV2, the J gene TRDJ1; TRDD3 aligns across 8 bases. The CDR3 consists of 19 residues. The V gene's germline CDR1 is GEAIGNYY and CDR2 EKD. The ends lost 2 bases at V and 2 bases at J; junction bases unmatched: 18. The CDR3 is CACDKLSTGGRHRTDKLIF. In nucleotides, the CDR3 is TGTGCCTGTGACAAGCTCTCTACTGGGGGGCGGCACCGGACCGATAAACTCATCTTT.

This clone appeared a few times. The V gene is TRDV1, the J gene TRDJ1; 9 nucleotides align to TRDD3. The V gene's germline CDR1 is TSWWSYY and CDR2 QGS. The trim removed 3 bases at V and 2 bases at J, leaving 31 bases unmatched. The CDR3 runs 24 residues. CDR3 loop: CALGDWGLTPLPGDTYVWTDKLIF. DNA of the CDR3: TGTGCTCTTGGGGACTGGGGCCTAACGCCGCTTCCTGGGGATACGTACGTATGGACCGATAAACTCATCTTT.

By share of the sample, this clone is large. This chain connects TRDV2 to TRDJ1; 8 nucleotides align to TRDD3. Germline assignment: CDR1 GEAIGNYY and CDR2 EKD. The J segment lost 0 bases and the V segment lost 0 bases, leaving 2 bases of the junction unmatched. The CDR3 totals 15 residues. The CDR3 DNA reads TGTGCCTGTGACACCGTGGGATACGACACCGATAAACTCATCTTT. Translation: CACDTVGYDTDKLIF.

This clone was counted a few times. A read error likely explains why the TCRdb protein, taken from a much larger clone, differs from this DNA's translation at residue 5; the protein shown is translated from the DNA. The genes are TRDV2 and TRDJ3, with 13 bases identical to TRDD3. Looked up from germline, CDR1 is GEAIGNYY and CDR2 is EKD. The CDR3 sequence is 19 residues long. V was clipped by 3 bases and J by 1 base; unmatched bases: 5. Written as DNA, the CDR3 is TGTGCCTGTGACGCAACTGGGGGATACGCTTCCTGGGACACCCGACAGATGTTTTTC. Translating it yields CACDATGGYASWDTRQMFF.

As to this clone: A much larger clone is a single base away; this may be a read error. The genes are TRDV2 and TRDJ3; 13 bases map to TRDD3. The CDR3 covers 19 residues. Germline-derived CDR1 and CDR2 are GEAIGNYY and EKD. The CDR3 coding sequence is TGTGCCCGTGACCCGTACTGGGGGATACGCAATTGGGACACCCGACAGATGTTTTTC. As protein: CARDPYWGIRNWDTRQMFF.

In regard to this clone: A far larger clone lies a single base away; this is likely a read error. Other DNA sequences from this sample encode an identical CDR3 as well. DNA for the CDR3: TGTGCCTGTGACCTCTCCGTAATCCCCATAGGTTACTGGGGGATACAAAAGTACACCGATAAACTCATCTTT. Its translation is CACDLSVIPIGYWGIQKYTDKLIF. The rearrangement uses TRDV2 and TRDJ1, with 12 bases identical to TRDD3. Germline V gives CDR1 GEAIGNYY, CDR2 EKD. V shed 3 bases and J 0 bases; nucleotides not matched to a gene: 28. CDR3 length equals 24 residues.